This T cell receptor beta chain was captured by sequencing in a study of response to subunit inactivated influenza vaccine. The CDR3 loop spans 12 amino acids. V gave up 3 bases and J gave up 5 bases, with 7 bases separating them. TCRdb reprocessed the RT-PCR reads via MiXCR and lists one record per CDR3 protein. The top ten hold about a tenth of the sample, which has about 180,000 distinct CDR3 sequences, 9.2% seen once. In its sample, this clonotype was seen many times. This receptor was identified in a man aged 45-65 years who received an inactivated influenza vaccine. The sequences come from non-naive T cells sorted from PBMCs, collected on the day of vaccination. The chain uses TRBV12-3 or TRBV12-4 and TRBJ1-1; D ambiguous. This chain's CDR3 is CASSLRRTEAFF. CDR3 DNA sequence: TGTGCCAGCAGTTTGAGGAGGACTGAAGCTTTCTTT.